The next 21 T cell receptor beta chains were all read from a single sample in a study of Graves' ophthalmopathy and Graves' hyperthyroidism. Beta-chain TCR CDR3 regions were amplified from RNA transcripts. Second-round multiplex PCR came after first-round RT-PCR with HTBI primers. TCRdb analysed the multiplex PCR reads with MiXCR anew, one entry per CDR3 protein. The repertoire holds about 740,000 distinct CDR3 sequences, with 40% as singletons. What was sequenced was peripheral blood. Receptors originate from an adult man with Graves' ophthalmopathy.

In its sample, this clonotype was seen many times. The CDR3 DNA follows: TGCGCCAGCGCCCTAGGGGGGCGAGTCGAGACCCAGTACTTC. This gives the protein CASALGGRVETQYF. V and J are TRBV10-2 and TRBJ2-5; D may match TRBD1 or TRBD2 (6 bases each). The V end lost 8 bases, the J end lost 5 bases, and 18 bases lay between the germline ends. Germline V gene sequence: CDR1 WSHSY, CDR2 SAAADI. The CDR3 loop spans 14 amino acids.

The chain joins TRBV29-1 to TRBJ1-2, with 10 bases matching TRBD1. The CDR3 totals 15 residues. The germline CDR1 and CDR2 sequences are SQVTM and ANQGSEA. V trimming: 6 bases; J trimming: 7 bases; junction bases outside the gene matches: 14. CDR3 nucleotides: TGCAGCGTCGGACAGGGGGGGCGGGCTTTCTTTGGCTACACCTTC. It is translated as CSVGQGGRAFFGYTF.

The chain employs TRBV5-1 and TRBJ1-1, with D perhaps TRBD1 (5 bases). The CDR3 covers 13 residues. Trimming removed 1 base at V and 8 bases at J, with 12 bases between. The germline CDR1 and CDR2 sequences are SGHRS and YFSETQ. Here the CDR3 reads CASSLFPGEEAFF. The DNA for the CDR3 is TGCGCCAGCAGCTTGTTTCCGGGGGAAGAAGCTTTCTTT.

As concerns this clonotype: This may be a read error: a much more frequent sequence differs by one nucleotide. The DNA of the CDR3 is TGTGCCAGCACACCGGACGGCTACACCTTC. The encoded protein is CASTPDGYTF. The gene calls are TRBV7-8 and TRBJ1-2; D gene ambiguous. The CDR3 extends over 10 amino acids. Germline V gene lookup returns CDR1 SGHVS and CDR2 FQNEAQ. With 7 bases removed from V and 8 bases from J, the gap between germline ends came to 8 bases. Looking up the rest from reference TRBV7-8 and TRBJ1-2 gives the full variable domain: GAGVSQSPRYKVAKRGQDVALRCDPISGHVSLFWYQQALGQGPEFLTYFQNEAQLDKSGLPSDRFFAERPEGSVSTLKIQRTQQEDSAVYLCASTPDGYTFGSGTRLTVV.

This clonotype came up a few times. The CDR3 loop is CASSESGDSRELFF. CDR3 nucleotides: TGTGCCAGCAGTGAATCGGGCGACAGCCGGGAGCTGTTTTTT. The genes are TRBV25-1 and TRBJ2-2; TRBD1 might be the D (5 bases). The CDR3 loop spans 14 amino acids. The germline CDR1 and CDR2 sequences are MGHDK and SYGVNS. V gave up 1 base and J gave up 9 bases, with 12 bases separating them.

This clonotype was found many times. Here the CDR3 reads CSAPEQWILGTEAFF. CDR3 DNA sequence: TGCAGTGCCCCGGAGCAGTGGATCTTGGGCACTGAAGCTTTCTTT. This chain connects TRBV20-1 to TRBJ1-1, with D unclear. CDR3 length: 15 amino acids. Looked up from germline, CDR1 is DFQATT and CDR2 is SNEGSKA (reference sequence). Trimming left V 6 bases short and J 4 bases short, with 21 bases between.

The rearrangement joins TRBV12-3 or TRBV12-4 to TRBJ2-5; 7 positions match TRBD1. V lost 2 bases and J lost 5; bases outside the gene matches: 5. The CDR3 totals 14 residues. The CDR3 reads CASSLSTGIETQYF. The CDR3 nucleotides are TGTGCCAGCAGTTTATCGACAGGGATTGAGACCCAGTACTTC.

The sample holds many counts of this clonotype. The chain combines TRBV19 with TRBJ1-5; no reliable D call. Germline CDR1 is LNHDA and CDR2 is SQIVND (reference sequence). The CDR3 spans 13 residues. V gave up 6 bases and J gave up 5 bases, with 11 bases separating them. In DNA, the CDR3 is TGTGCCAGTAGATGGAGGCAGGATCAGCCCCAGCATTTT. Residues: CASRWRQDQPQHF.

This clonotype was found many times. The chain joins TRBV2 to TRBJ2-5, with D maybe TRBD1 (6 bases). Germline-derived CDR1 and CDR2 are SNHLY and FYNNEI. Trimming pared 6 bases from V and 2 bases from J, leaving 10 bases between. The CDR3 covers 13 residues. CDR3 in DNA: TGTGCCAGCAGCGCCACAGGGCAAGAGACCCAGTACTTC. As protein: CASSATGQETQYF.

V usage is TRBV25-1 and J usage is TRBJ2-7; no clear D gene. V lost 5 bases, J lost 3 bases, and 11 bases lay in between. CDR1 and CDR2 (germline): MGHDK, SYGVNS. CDR3 length: 13 residues. This CDR3 reads CASSFGVGYEQYF. CDR3 nucleotide sequence: TGTGCCAGCAGTTTTGGGGTTGGCTACGAGCAGTACTTC.

The chain is built from TRBV25-1 and TRBJ1-4; D is unclear. Germline assignment: CDR1 MGHDK and CDR2 SYGVNS. The ends were cut back, 5 bases at V and 7 bases at J, with 23 bases in the middle. CDR3 length: 17 residues. Here the CDR3 DNA reads TGTGCCAGCAGTACCCCCGGTGCAGCAAGAGGCGGTGAAAAACTGTTTTTT. Its translation: CASSTPGAARGGEKLFF.

This chain connects TRBV7-9 to TRBJ2-3, with D unclear. This CDR3 is built from 13 residues. Trimming cost V 5 bases and J 5 bases, with 11 bases left between them. Germline CDR1 reads SEHNR; CDR2 reads FQNEAQ (reference sequence). The CDR3 protein is CASSPSSGDTQYF. DNA of the CDR3: TGTGCCAGCAGCCCAAGTAGTGGAGATACGCAGTATTTT.

This clonotype showed up just a few times. V is TRBV19 and J is TRBJ2-5; 7 bases align to TRBD1. This CDR3 is built from 15 residues. J gave up 6 bases and V 0 bases, and 7 bases lay outside the gene matches. From germline, CDR1 is LNHDA and CDR2 SQIVND (reference sequence). CDR3 region: CASSIDRTGVKTQYF. In nucleotides, the CDR3 is TGTGCCAGTAGTATAGATCGGACAGGTGTGAAGACCCAGTACTTC.

V and J are TRBV29-1 and TRBJ1-1; no clear D gene. CDR3 length: 9 residues. The V gene lost 4 bases and the J gene lost 10 bases, with 7 bases spanning the gap. Germline assignment: CDR1 SQVTM and CDR2 ANQGSEA. The DNA for the CDR3 is TGCAGCGTTGGGAGAGGAGCTTTCTTT. Protein: CSVGRGAFF.

The rearrangement joins TRBV19 to TRBJ1-2, with 8 bases matching TRBD1. This CDR3 spans 13 amino acids. V trimming: 6 bases; J trimming: 3 bases; junction bases outside the gene matches: 3. Germline CDR1 is LNHDA and CDR2 is SQIVND (reference sequence). Here the CDR3 DNA reads TGTGCCAGTAGGGGGGGACAGGACTATGGCTACACCTTC. This encodes CASRGGQDYGYTF.

The chain combines TRBV25-1 with TRBJ2-5, with 11 bases identical to TRBD2. V was pared by 5 bases and J by 3 bases, with 8 bases of the junction left unmatched. Germline V lookup: CDR1 MGHDK, CDR2 SYGVNS. CDR3 length: 16 residues. The CDR3 coding sequence is TGTGCCAGCAGTTTAATAGCGGGGGGGCTGAAAGAGACCCAGTACTTC. It is translated as CASSLIAGGLKETQYF. Looking up the rest from reference TRBV25-1 and TRBJ2-5 gives the full variable domain: EADIYQTPRYLVIGTGKKITLECSQTMGHDKMYWYQQDPGMELHLIHYSYGVNSTEKGDLSSESTVSRIRTEHFPLTLESARPSHTSQYLCASSLIAGGLKETQYFGPGTRLLVL.

The rearrangement uses TRBV7-2 and TRBJ2-7; the D gene is possibly TRBD1 (7 bases). This CDR3 spans 15 amino acids. Per the germline V gene, CDR1 is SGHTA and CDR2 is FQGNSA. V was clipped by 1 base and J by 2 bases, with 12 bases between them. The CDR3 DNA reads as TGTGCCAGCAGCTTAGAGCAGGGGGGCCCCTACGAGCAGTACTTC. It translates to CASSLEQGGPYEQYF.

The table lists this clonotype with many counts. The chain combines TRBV24-1 with TRBJ1-5; no reliable D call. V gave up 4 bases and J gave up 5 bases, with 5 bases separating them. Looked up from germline, CDR1 is KGHDR and CDR2 is SFDVKD. The CDR3 covers 12 residues. This CDR3 reads CATSDSHQPQHF. CDR3 DNA sequence: TGTGCCACCAGTGACTCGCATCAGCCCCAGCATTTT.

This clonotype appeared a few times. V is TRBV20-1 and J is TRBJ2-7; the D gene is possibly TRBD2 (7 bases). CDR3 length: 14 residues. V lost 3 bases to trimming and J lost 3 bases, with 15 bases between them. Germline CDR1 is DFQATT and CDR2 is SNEGSKA (reference sequence). This CDR3 reads CSASGGRLDYEQYF. CDR3 nucleotide sequence: TGCAGTGCTAGCGGGGGGCGCCTCGACTACGAGCAGTACTTC.

This sequence joins TRBV7-2 and TRBJ2-7; D gene uncertain. This CDR3 is built from 15 residues. The germline V gene encodes CDR1 SGHTA and CDR2 FQGNSA. V was cut by 1 base and J by 7 bases, with 17 bases left in between. For the CDR3, the DNA is TGTGCCAGCAGCTTAGAGGGAAGAGTCCTGAATGAGCAGTACTTC. As protein: CASSLEGRVLNEQYF.

To note about this clonotype: An end of the junction differs from the germline gene, which may be a read error. The genes are TRBV7-7 and TRBJ1-4; 8 bases map to TRBD1. This CDR3 comprises 17 residues. Germline assignment: CDR1 SSHAT and CDR2 FNYEAQ (reference sequence). The CDR3 sequence is CASSPGTGSATNEKLFF. The CDR3 DNA sequence: TGTGCTAGCAGCCCGGGGACAGGATCTGCAACTAATGAAAAACTGTTTTTT.